This entry concerns a single T cell receptor (beta chain). Its antigen remains unknown. These data belong to a study of shared clonotypes between healthy human individuals. Study overall: Plates per donor: three CD4 naive, three CD4 memory, two CD8 naive, one CD8 memory. General study findings and limits: Estimated richness was generally greater in naive than memory subsets.

Splitting of each subset's genomic DNA was done evenly across several immunoSEQ plates. This table comes from immunoSEQ multiplex PCR, and its TCRdb copy is limited to in-frame clones, with some not included. The sample holds over a million clones, about three quarters seen once. Trimming cost V 5 bases and J 0 bases, with 20 bases left between them. Per germline, CDR1 SGHAT and CDR2 FQNNGV. The CDR3 totals 18 residues. The chain is built from TRBV11-2 and TRBJ2-1; D is undetermined. The sequence was obtained from a man younger than 35 in good health. The sequencing input was memory CD4+ T cells sorted from blood. Subset described: CD45RA-negative fraction. The DNA for the CDR3 is TGTGCCAGCAGCCACTCAGGCTGGAGTACGAGCTCCTACAATGAGCAGTTCTTC. Its protein product is CASSHSGWSTSSYNEQFF.